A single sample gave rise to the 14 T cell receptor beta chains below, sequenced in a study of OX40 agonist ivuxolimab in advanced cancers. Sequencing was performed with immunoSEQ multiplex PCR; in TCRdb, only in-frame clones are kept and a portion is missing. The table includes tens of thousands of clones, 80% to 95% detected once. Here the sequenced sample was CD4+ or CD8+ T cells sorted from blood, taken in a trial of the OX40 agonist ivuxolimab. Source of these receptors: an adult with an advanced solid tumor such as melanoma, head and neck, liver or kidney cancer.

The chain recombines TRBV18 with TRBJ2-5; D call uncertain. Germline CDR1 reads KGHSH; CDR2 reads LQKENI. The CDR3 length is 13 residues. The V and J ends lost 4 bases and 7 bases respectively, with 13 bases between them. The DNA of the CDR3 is TGTGCCAGCTCACTATACGCGGAACGGACCCAGTACTTC. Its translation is CASSLYAERTQYF.

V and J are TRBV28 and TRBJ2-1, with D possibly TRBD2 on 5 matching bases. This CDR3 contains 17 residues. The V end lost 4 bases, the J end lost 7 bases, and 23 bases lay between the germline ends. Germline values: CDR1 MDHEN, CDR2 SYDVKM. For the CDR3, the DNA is TGTGCCAGCAGTTCCTCCCTGCACGGTCCGGGCGGGAATGAGCAGTTCTTC. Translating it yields CASSSSLHGPGGNEQFF.

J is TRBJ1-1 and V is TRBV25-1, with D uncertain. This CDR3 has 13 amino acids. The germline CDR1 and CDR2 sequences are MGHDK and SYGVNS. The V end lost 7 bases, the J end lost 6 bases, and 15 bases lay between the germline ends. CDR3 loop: CASKPPGMAEAFF. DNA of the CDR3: TGTGCCAGCAAGCCCCCGGGGATGGCTGAAGCTTTCTTT.

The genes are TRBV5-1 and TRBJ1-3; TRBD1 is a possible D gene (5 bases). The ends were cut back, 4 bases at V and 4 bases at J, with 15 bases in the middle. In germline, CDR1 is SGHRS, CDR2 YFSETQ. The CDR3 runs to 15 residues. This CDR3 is CASSPGHRGGNTIYF. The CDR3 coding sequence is TGCGCCAGCAGCCCAGGACACCGTGGGGGAAACACCATATATTTT.

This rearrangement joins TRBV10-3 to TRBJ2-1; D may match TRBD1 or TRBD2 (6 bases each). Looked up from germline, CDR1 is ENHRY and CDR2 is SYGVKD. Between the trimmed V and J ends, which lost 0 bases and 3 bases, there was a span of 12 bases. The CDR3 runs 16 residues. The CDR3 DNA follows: TGTGCCATCAGTGAGTCGAGGGGGGCTGGCTACAATGAGCAGTTCTTC. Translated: CAISESRGAGYNEQFF.

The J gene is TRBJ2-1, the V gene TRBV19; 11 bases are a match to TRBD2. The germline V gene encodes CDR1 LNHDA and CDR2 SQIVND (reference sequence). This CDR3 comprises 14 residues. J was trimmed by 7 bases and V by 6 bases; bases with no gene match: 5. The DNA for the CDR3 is TGTGCCAGTAGGCTAGCGGGGGGTAGTAATGAGCAGTTCTTC. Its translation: CASRLAGGSNEQFF. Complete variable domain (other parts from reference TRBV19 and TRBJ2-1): DGGITQSPKYLFRKEGQNVTLSCEQNLNHDAMYWYRQDPGQGLRLIYYSQIVNDFQKGDIAEGYSVSREKKESFPLTVTSAQKNPTAFYLCASRLAGGSNEQFFGPGTRLTVL.

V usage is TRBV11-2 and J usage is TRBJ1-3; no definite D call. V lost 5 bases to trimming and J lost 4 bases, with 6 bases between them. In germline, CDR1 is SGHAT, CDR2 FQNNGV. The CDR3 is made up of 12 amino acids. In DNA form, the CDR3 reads TGTGCCAGCAGCATTCAGGGAAACACCATATATTTT. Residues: CASSIQGNTIYF.

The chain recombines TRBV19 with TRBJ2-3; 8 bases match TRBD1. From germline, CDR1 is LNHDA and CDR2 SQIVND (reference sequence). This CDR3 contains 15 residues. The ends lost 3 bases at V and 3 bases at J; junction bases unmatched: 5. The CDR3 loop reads CASSMGRGRTDTQYF. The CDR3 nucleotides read TGTGCCAGTAGTATGGGCAGGGGGCGGACAGATACGCAGTATTTT.

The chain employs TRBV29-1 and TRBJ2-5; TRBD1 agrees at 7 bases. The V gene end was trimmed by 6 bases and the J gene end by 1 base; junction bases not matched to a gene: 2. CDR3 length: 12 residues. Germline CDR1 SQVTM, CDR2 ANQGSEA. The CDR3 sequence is CSVGQSQETQYF. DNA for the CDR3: TGCAGCGTGGGACAGAGCCAAGAGACCCAGTACTTC.

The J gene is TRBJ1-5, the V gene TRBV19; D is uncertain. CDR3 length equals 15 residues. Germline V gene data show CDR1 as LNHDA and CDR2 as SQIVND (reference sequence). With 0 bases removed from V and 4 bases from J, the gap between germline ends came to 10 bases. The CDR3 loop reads CASSIDLGYNQPQHF. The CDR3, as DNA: TGTGCCAGTAGTATAGATCTAGGCTATAATCAGCCCCAGCATTTT. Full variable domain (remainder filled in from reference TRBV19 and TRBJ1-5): DGGITQSPKYLFRKEGQNVTLSCEQNLNHDAMYWYRQDPGQGLRLIYYSQIVNDFQKGDIAEGYSVSREKKESFPLTVTSAQKNPTAFYLCASSIDLGYNQPQHFGDGTRLSIL.

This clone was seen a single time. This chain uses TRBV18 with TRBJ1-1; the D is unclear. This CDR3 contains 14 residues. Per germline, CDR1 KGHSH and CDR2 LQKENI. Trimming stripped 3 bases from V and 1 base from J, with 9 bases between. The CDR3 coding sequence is TGTGCCAGCTCACCGACGGACGGGAACACTGAAGCTTTCTTT. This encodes CASSPTDGNTEAFF.

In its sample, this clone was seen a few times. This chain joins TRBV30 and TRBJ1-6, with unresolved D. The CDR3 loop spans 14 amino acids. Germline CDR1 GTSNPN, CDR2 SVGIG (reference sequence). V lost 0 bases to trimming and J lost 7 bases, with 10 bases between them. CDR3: CAWSVLGPNSPLHF. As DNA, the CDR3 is TGTGCCTGGAGTGTCCTTGGACCCAATTCACCCCTCCACTTT.

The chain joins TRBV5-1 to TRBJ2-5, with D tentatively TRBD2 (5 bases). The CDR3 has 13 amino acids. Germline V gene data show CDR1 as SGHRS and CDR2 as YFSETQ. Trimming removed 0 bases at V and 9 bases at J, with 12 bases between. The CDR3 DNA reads TGCGCCAGCAGCTTGGAAAGGTCCGGGGCCCAGTACTTC. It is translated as CASSLERSGAQYF.

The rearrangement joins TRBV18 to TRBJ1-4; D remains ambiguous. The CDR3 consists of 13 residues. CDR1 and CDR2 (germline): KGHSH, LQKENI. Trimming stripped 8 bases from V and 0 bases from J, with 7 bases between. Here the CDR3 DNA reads TGTGCCAGCCGACTGTCAACTAATGAAAAACTGTTTTTT. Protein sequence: CASRLSTNEKLFF.